One and the same sample provided the 13 T cell receptor beta chains below, sequenced in a study of T cells in narcolepsy. The table came from immunoSEQ multiplex PCR; TCRdb's copy has only in-frame clones and leaves some out. The table lists about 30,000 clones, 65% to 90% of them singletons. The sequenced sample consisted of CD45RA- memory CD4+ T cells from PBMCs. The receptors were gathered from a human donor with narcolepsy.

About this clone: One junction end does not reproduce the germline sequence, and a read error may be involved. Different DNA sequences within this sample yield the same CDR3. V and J are TRBV28 and TRBJ1-1; 7 bases match TRBD1. Germline CDR1 reads MDHEN; CDR2 reads SYDVKM. The CDR3 is 14 amino acids. The CDR3 protein is CASSYVQGPPEAFF. The CDR3 DNA is TGTGCCAGCAGTTACGTACAGGGGCCCCCTGAAGCCTTCTTT.

Only a few counts were recorded for this clone. The chain employs TRBV6-5 and TRBJ2-2; TRBD1 is a possible D gene (5 bases). V was trimmed by 6 bases and J by 4 bases, leaving 12 bases between them. This CDR3 is built from 14 residues. Germline V gives CDR1 MNHEY, CDR2 SVGAGI. DNA for the CDR3: TGTGCCAGCAGGAAGACTCAGGGCACCGGGGAGCTGTTTTTT. This translates into CASRKTQGTGELFF.

The chain recombines TRBV29-1 with TRBJ1-6; D is perhaps TRBD1 (6 bases). The V end was cut by 6 bases, the J end by 7 bases, with 13 bases between. The germline V gene has CDR1 SQVTM and CDR2 ANQGSEA. This CDR3 contains 13 residues. CDR3 sequence: CSVRGAWNSPLHF. CDR3 nucleotides: TGCAGCGTGCGGGGGGCTTGGAATTCACCCCTCCACTTT.

The V call is TRBV5-1, the J call TRBJ1-4, with D perhaps matching TRBD1 (5 bases). The length of the CDR3 is 16 residues. CDR1 is SGHRS, CDR2 YFSETQ, per germline. V dropped 4 bases and J dropped 7 bases, with 20 bases sitting between them. As DNA, the CDR3 is TGCGCCAGCAGCCTTACGTTAGGGGCGCAGGGTGAAAAACTGTTTTTT. Encoded protein: CASSLTLGAQGEKLFF.

V gene TRBV6-1 combines with J gene TRBJ2-7, with 7 nucleotides matching TRBD2. CDR1 and CDR2 (germline): MNHNS, SASEGT. With 8 bases clipped from V and 2 bases from J, the junction kept 6 bases outside the gene matches. The CDR3 runs 13 residues. Here the CDR3 reads CASDGGGPYEQYF. CDR3 nucleotides: TGTGCCAGCGACGGGGGAGGGCCCTACGAGCAGTACTTC.

V and J are TRBV19 and TRBJ1-1; no clear D gene. The CDR3 is made up of 13 amino acids. Germline V gene data show CDR1 as LNHDA and CDR2 as SQIVND (reference sequence). V shed 8 bases and J shed 0 bases, with 10 bases lying between them. The CDR3 sequence is CASSSVLNTEAFF. DNA of the CDR3: TGTGCCAGTTCTTCCGTACTGAACACTGAAGCTTTCTTT.

The J gene is TRBJ2-1, the V gene TRBV4-1; D tentatively fits TRBD1 or TRBD2 (6 bases each). V shed 4 bases and J shed 8 bases, with 15 bases lying between them. Germline CDR1 MGHRA, CDR2 YSYEKL. The CDR3 has 14 residues. CDR3 bases: TGCGCCAGCAGCCGGACGGAGGGGGGTTATGAGCAGTTCTTC. It encodes CASSRTEGGYEQFF.

This rearrangement joins TRBV6-1 to TRBJ1-5; 8 nucleotides agree with TRBD1. CDR3 length equals 15 residues. CDR1 MNHNS and CDR2 SASEGT come from the germline V gene. Unmatched junction bases numbered 6, after V lost 4 bases and J lost 4 bases. As DNA, the CDR3 is TGTGCCAGCAGTGGGCGACAGGGGTGGAATCAGCCCCAGCATTTT. This translates into CASSGRQGWNQPQHF.

The rearrangement uses TRBV6-5 and TRBJ1-5, with 7 bases aligning to TRBD1. In germline, CDR1 is MNHEY, CDR2 SVGAGI. The length of the CDR3 is 12 residues. V was pared by 4 bases and J by 11 bases, with 5 bases of the junction left unmatched. CDR3 nucleotides: TGTGCCAGCAGTTTAGGACAGGTTTCCCAGCATTTT. Its protein is CASSLGQVSQHF.

The chain uses TRBV6-5 and TRBJ1-2; D not resolved. The CDR3 extends over 13 amino acids. Germline CDR1 is MNHEY and CDR2 is SVGAGI. The germline V and J ends were trimmed by 2 bases and 6 bases, with 10 bases remaining between them. CDR3 protein: CASSYGQVDGYTF. The CDR3 DNA reads TGTGCCAGCAGTTACGGCCAGGTCGATGGCTACACCTTC.

This chain joins TRBV7-9 and TRBJ2-1; D may correspond to TRBD1 or TRBD2 (5 bases each). V was clipped by 5 bases and J by 0 bases, with 17 bases between them. The length of the CDR3 is 17 residues. CDR1 SEHNR and CDR2 FQNEAQ come from the germline V gene (reference sequence). The CDR3 region has the DNA TGTGCCAGCAGCCAAATGGGTGGGGACGCCTCCTACAATGAGCAGTTCTTC. This sequence encodes CASSQMGGDASYNEQFF.

This rearrangement joins TRBV2 to TRBJ1-4; D gene ambiguous. V was clipped by 7 bases and J by 3 bases, with 15 bases between them. The length of the CDR3 is 15 residues. Germline CDR1 SNHLY, CDR2 FYNNEI. The CDR3 here is CASNRFRLPNEKLFF. As DNA, the CDR3 is TGTGCCAGCAACCGATTCAGGCTCCCTAATGAAAAACTGTTTTTT.

This clone has a single count. The V call is TRBV5-1, the J call TRBJ2-5; no clear D gene. This CDR3 region has 14 residues. Trimming left V 4 bases short and J 7 bases short, with 17 bases between. Germline-derived CDR1 and CDR2 are SGHRS and YFSETQ. CDR3 nucleotides: TGCGCCAGCAGCCCCGAGGCCGGGCGTCCGACCCAGTACTTC. This translates into CASSPEAGRPTQYF.